These T cell receptor beta chains were read from a single sample in a study of blood T cell repertoires in COVID-19. Profiling relied on immunoSEQ multiplex PCR, and the TCRdb table lists in-frame clones only, not all of them. The sample shows over 55,000 clones, about nine tenths of them seen only once. The material sequenced was peripheral blood. The receptors originated from a human donor in a cohort sampled during active COVID-19. CDR3s include the opening cysteine and the closing phenylalanine or tryptophan. The D gene is left open where the match is weak. Expanded clones get a size class; other rows say once, few or many, or leave the size out.

TRBD2 | 16 | TRBJ2-1 | - | TRBV11-2 | CATRLSGRAIYNEQFF | TGTGCCACCAGACTTAGCGGGAGGGCCATCTACAATGAGCAGTTCTTC
- | 14 | TRBJ2-1 | - | TRBV5-1 | CASSLNQNYNEQFF | TGCGCCAGCAGCTTGAATCAGAACTACAATGAGCAGTTCTTC
TRBD1 | 14 | TRBJ2-7 | - | TRBV10-1 | CASSEGDRGYEQYF | TGCGCCAGCAGTGAGGGAGACAGGGGCTACGAGCAGTACTTC
- | 15 | TRBJ2-1 | - | TRBV28 | CASSLASGGGNEQFF | TGTGCCAGCAGTTTAGCGTCGGGCGGAGGGAATGAGCAGTTCTTC
- | 15 | TRBJ1-5 | few | TRBV5-6 | CASSLMGGSNQPQHF | TGTGCCAGCAGCTTGATGGGGGGAAGCAATCAGCCCCAGCATTTT
TRBD1 | 14 | TRBJ2-7 | once | TRBV28 | CASSRRQGSHEQYF | TGTGCCAGCAGTCGCAGACAGGGGTCCCACGAGCAGTACTTC
TRBD1 | 16 | TRBJ1-1 | - | TRBV11-3 | CASSLDGRTGVTEAFF | TGTGCCAGCAGCTTAGATGGCAGGACAGGGGTTACTGAAGCTTTCTTT
TRBD1 | 15 | TRBJ2-3 | - | TRBV5-1 | CASSSRTGKADTQYF | TGCGCCAGCAGCTCTCGGACAGGTAAAGCAGATACGCAGTATTTT
TRBD1 | 13 | TRBJ1-5 | - | TRBV19 | CASRDRENQPQHF | TGTGCCAGCCGGGACAGGGAGAATCAGCCCCAGCATTTT
TRBD1 | 16 | TRBJ2-7 | - | TRBV19 | CASSSFTRDRAYEQYF | TGTGCCAGTAGCTCATTTACCCGGGACAGAGCCTACGAGCAGTACTTC
TRBD2 | 15 | TRBJ2-2 | - | TRBV6-4 | CAKQGGTSATGELFF | TGTGCCAAGCAGGGTGGGACTAGCGCTACCGGGGAGCTGTTTTTT
TRBD1 | 13 | TRBJ1-1 | - | TRBV4-3 | CASSQDRDRAAFF | TGCGCCAGCAGCCAAGATAGGGACAGGGCGGCTTTCTTT
- | 14 | TRBJ2-1 | - | TRBV5-1 | CASSYRDLGNEQFF | TGCGCCAGCAGCTACAGGGATTTGGGCAATGAGCAGTTCTTC
TRBD1 | 14 | TRBJ1-5 | - | TRBV29-1 | CSVETGGGGQPQHF | TGCAGCGTTGAAACAGGGGGTGGGGGTCAGCCCCAGCATTTT
TRBD1 | 14 | TRBJ2-7 | few | TRBV6-5 | CASSYSGQGGEQYF | TGTGCCAGCAGTTACTCCGGACAGGGGGGCGAGCAGTACTTC
- | 14 | TRBJ1-2 | - | TRBV2 | CASRASEANYGYTF | TGTGCCAGCAGAGCCTCCGAGGCCAACTATGGCTACACCTTC
- | 15 | TRBJ1-1 | - | TRBV7-9 | CASSPSTGPGTEAFF | TGTGCCAGCAGCCCATCGACAGGTCCTGGCACTGAAGCTTTCTTT
TRBD2 | 16 | TRBJ2-1 | - | TRBV27 | CASSNAGRGGPNEQFF | TGTGCCAGCAGCAACGCGGGGCGGGGGGGCCCCAATGAGCAGTTCTTC
- | 15 | TRBJ2-3 | - | TRBV2 | CASSVGRLDSDTQYF | TGTGCCAGCAGTGTAGGGCGACTAGACTCAGATACGCAGTATTTT
- | 16 | TRBJ1-5 | - | TRBV23-1 | CASSQSDSDSNQPQHF | TGCGCCAGCAGTCAATCAGACAGTGATAGCAATCAGCCCCAGCATTTT
- | 14 | TRBJ2-2 | once | TRBV30 | CAWSGSINTGELFF | TGTGCCTGGAGTGGTTCTATAAACACCGGGGAGCTGTTTTTT
TRBD1 | 14 | TRBJ2-4 | once | TRBV2 | CASSRDRNKNIQYF | TGTGCCAGCAGTCGGGACAGAAACAAAAACATTCAGTACTTC
TRBD1 | 15 | TRBJ1-1 | - | TRBV19 | CASSDRGLRNTEAFF | TGTGCCAGTAGTGACAGGGGTTTGCGGAACACTGAAGCTTTCTTT
- | 15 | TRBJ2-6 | - | TRBV6-1 | CASSETREVLWVLTF | TGTGCCAGCAGTGAAACCAGGGAGGTCTTATGGGTCCTGACTTTC
- | 12 | TRBJ2-7 | - | TRBV3-1/TRBV3-2 | CASSQTGSEQYF | TGTGCCAGCAGCCAAACAGGGAGTGAGCAGTACTTC
- | 11 | TRBJ1-2 | - | TRBV20-1 | CSVSRSYGYTF | TGCTCGGTTAGTCGATCCTATGGCTACACCTTC
- | 14 | TRBJ2-7 | - | TRBV6-6 | CASSNYAGIYEQYF | TGTGCCAGCAGTAACTATGCGGGGATCTACGAGCAGTACTTC
TRBD1 | 13 | TRBJ1-3 | - | TRBV19 | CASRGQGRDTIYF | TGTGCCAGCAGGGGACAGGGTCGGGACACCATATATTTT
TRBD1 | 17 | TRBJ1-2 | - | TRBV10-2 | CASSPGTGFPANYGYTF | TGCGCCAGCAGTCCCGGGACAGGGTTTCCAGCTAACTATGGCTACACCTTC
- | 18 | TRBJ2-1 | - | TRBV15 | CATSRAGFGIWPRSEQFF | TGTGCCACCAGCAGAGCGGGGTTTGGTATCTGGCCCCGTAGTGAGCAGTTCTTC
TRBD1 | 15 | TRBJ2-3 | - | TRBV5-8 | CASSSQGAPTDTQYF | TGTGCCAGCAGCTCACAGGGGGCCCCCACAGATACGCAGTATTTT
- | 16 | TRBJ1-3 | - | TRBV21-1 | CASTSKVGGARNTIYF | TGTGCCAGCACCTCCAAAGTCGGCGGCGCAAGGAACACCATATATTTT
TRBD2 | 17 | TRBJ2-1 | - | TRBV7-6 | CASSQTSGAGPSNEQFF | TGTGCCAGCAGCCAGACTAGCGGGGCAGGCCCCAGCAATGAGCAGTTCTTC
TRBD2 | 14 | TRBJ2-5 | - | TRBV25-1 | CASGLAGAQETQYF | TGTGCCAGTGGACTAGCGGGGGCCCAAGAGACCCAGTACTTC
- | 17 | TRBJ1-1 | once | TRBV7-2 | CASSLLFGRGKNTEAFF | TGTGCCAGCAGCTTACTTTTTGGCAGGGGAAAGAACACTGAAGCTTTCTTT
- | 15 | TRBJ2-1 | - | TRBV7-9 | CASSPLGGSYNEQFF | TGTGCCAGCAGCCCCCTAGGGGGCTCCTACAATGAGCAGTTCTTC
- | 15 | TRBJ2-3 | - | TRBV18 | CASSQGGKGTDTQYF | TGTGCCAGCTCGCAGGGTGGCAAGGGCACAGATACGCAGTATTTT
- | 14 | TRBJ1-5 | once | TRBV27 | CASSATGPNQPQHF | TGTGCCAGCTCCGCAACAGGGCCGAATCAGCCCCAGCATTTT
TRBD2 | 15 | TRBJ2-5 | few | TRBV25-1 | CASSGTSGGQETQYF | TGTGCCAGCAGTGGGACTAGCGGGGGACAAGAGACCCAGTACTTC
TRBD1 | 14 | TRBJ2-5 | - | TRBV5-1 | CASSAGQGPETQYF | TGCGCCAGCAGCGCGGGACAGGGGCCAGAGACCCAGTACTTC
TRBD2 | 15 | TRBJ2-3 | - | TRBV7-2 | CASSPALAARDTQYF | TGTGCCAGCAGCCCTGCCCTAGCGGCCAGAGATACGCAGTATTTT
- | 11 | TRBJ2-3 | - | TRBV12-3/TRBV12-4 | CASSQTDTQYF | TGTGCCAGCAGCCAAACAGATACGCAGTATTTT
TRBD2 | 15 | TRBJ2-1 | once | TRBV15 | CATSRDSGTYNEQFF | TGTGCCACCAGCAGAGATAGCGGGACCTACAATGAGCAGTTCTTC
- | 16 | TRBJ1-3 | - | TRBV6-5 | CASSYSKELSGNTIYF | TGTGCCAGCAGTTACTCGAAGGAGCTCTCTGGAAACACCATATATTTT
TRBD1 | 14 | TRBJ1-5 | - | TRBV7-2 | CASSSTGGHQPQHF | TGTGCCAGCAGCTCTACAGGGGGGCATCAGCCCCAGCATTTT
TRBD1 | 15 | TRBJ1-5 | - | TRBV7-9 | CASSAPGTDKQPQHF | TGTGCCAGCAGCGCTCCCGGGACAGATAAACAGCCCCAGCATTTT
TRBD1 | 15 | TRBJ2-3 | - | TRBV29-1 | CSVERADRATDTQYF | TGCAGCGTTGAAAGGGCGGACAGGGCCACAGATACGCAGTATTTT
TRBD1 | 14 | TRBJ1-2 | once | TRBV6-2/TRBV6-3 | CASSYAGTAYGYTF | TGTGCCAGCAGTTACGCCGGGACAGCCTATGGCTACACCTTC
TRBD1 | 15 | TRBJ2-5 | - | TRBV5-1 | CASSIGTGTWETQYF | TGCGCCAGCAGCATAGGGACAGGGACATGGGAGACCCAGTACTTC
- | 13 | TRBJ1-2 | - | TRBV7-2 | CASTKGVGYGYTF | TGTGCCAGCACCAAGGGGGTAGGCTATGGCTACACCTTC
TRBD1 | 16 | TRBJ2-7 | - | TRBV27 | CASSLLGTGRSYEQYF | TGTGCCAGCAGTTTATTAGGGACAGGGAGATCCTACGAGCAGTACTTC
- | 16 | TRBJ2-7 | - | TRBV7-9 | CASSPRGRTSSYEQYF | TGTGCCAGCAGCCCTCGGGGGAGGACAAGCTCCTACGAGCAGTACTTC
- | 21 | TRBJ2-6 | - | TRBV27 | CASSSLPYIDGGGSGANVLTF | TGTGCCAGCAGTTCTCTTCCTTACATAGACGGGGGTGGGTCTGGGGCCAACGTCCTGACTTTC
TRBD1 | 14 | TRBJ2-3 | - | TRBV7-7 | CASSPGQGTDTQYF | TGTGCTAGCAGCCCTGGACAGGGGACAGATACGCAGTATTTT
- | 16 | TRBJ1-1 | - | TRBV27 | CASSLPPGEGNTEAFF | TGTGCCAGCAGTCTACCTCCCGGGGAGGGGAACACTGAAGCTTTCTTT